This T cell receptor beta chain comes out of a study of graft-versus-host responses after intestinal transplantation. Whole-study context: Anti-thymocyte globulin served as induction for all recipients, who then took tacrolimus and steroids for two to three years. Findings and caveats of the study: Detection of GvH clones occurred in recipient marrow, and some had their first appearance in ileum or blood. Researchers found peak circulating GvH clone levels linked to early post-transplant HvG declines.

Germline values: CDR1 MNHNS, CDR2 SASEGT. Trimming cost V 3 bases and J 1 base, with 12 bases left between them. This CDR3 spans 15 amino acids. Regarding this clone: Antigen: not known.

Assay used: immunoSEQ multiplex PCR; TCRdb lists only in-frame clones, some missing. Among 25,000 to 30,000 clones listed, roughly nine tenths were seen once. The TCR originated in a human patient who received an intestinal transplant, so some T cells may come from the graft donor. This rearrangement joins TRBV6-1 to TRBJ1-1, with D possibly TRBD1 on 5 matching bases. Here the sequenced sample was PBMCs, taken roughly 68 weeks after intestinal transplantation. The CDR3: CASSDGRTWNTEAFF. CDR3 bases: TGTGCCAGCAGTGATGGGAGGACATGGAACACTGAAGCTTTCTTT.